This paragraph reports one T cell receptor beta chain. This clonotype was seen more than once but under ten times. It lacks a known antigen. No base quality information exists; no much larger clone differs at one position. The label giving this sample's treatment or condition can be read as: 10-day PBMC culture with coronavirus spike peptide pools or control peptides (ViraFEST assay). CD4+ T cells from unexposed donors were collected before the COVID-19 pandemic (2011-2018). The study used the ViraFEST assay, which expanded antigen-specific T cells with peptide pools and then identified expanded clonotypes by TCR sequencing. Each well held approximately 2 million PBMCs cultured in IMDM containing approximately 5% human AB serum and around 10 IU/ml IL-2, with about 9.4 ug/ml peptide pools added. Half of the culture medium was replaced with fresh IL-2-containing medium on days 3 and 7. After ten to eleven days of culture, CD4+ T cells were isolated by negative selection using the EasySep CD4+ T cell isolation kit. As cell numbers permitted, CD4+ T cells from unexposed donors were tested for reactivity to SARS-CoV-2 S and N and to four common cold coronavirus spike pools. PBMCs were separated from whole blood using Ficoll-Paque Plus gradient centrifugation and then either used fresh or cryopreserved at -140C. In general, triplicate wells were set up for every culture condition. The leukapheresis product for the unexposed donors was obtained through commercial purchase.

The data were taken from a study of vaccination and CD4 T cells after COVID-19 (dated by TCRdb to the early 2020s). Some background on the complete study: The convalescent cohort comprised six males and four females, including two Hispanic individuals, seven Caucasians, two Asians and one multiracial person. An earlier paper using these donors assessed, at the TCR clonotype level, memory CD4+ T cell crossreactivity between SARS-CoV-2 and common cold coronavirus spike proteins. Post-vaccine blood samples were taken a median of around 70 days after the second vaccine dose, with a range of about 13 to 250 days. Each participant got two doses of either the Pfizer-BioNTech BNT162b2 vaccine (n=8) or the Moderna mRNA-1273 vaccine (n=2). In control cultures, a CEFX viral epitope pool was used as positive control, an HIV-1 Nef peptide pool was used as negative control, or no peptide was added. The cultures were stimulated with overlapping spike peptide pools from SARS-CoV-2 and from the common cold coronaviruses HCoV-NL63, HCoV-OC43 and HCoV-229E. In 10 COVID-19 convalescent patients and 4 infection-naive healthy vaccine recipients, the spike-specific CD4+ TCR repertoire before mRNA vaccination was compared with the repertoire after mRNA vaccination. Post-COVID blood samples were collected from convalescent patients a median of roughly 100 days after diagnosis, with a range of about 30 to 170 days.

What the study reported, not specific to this receptor: Of the vaccine-specific clones found in convalescent patients, nearly all (304 of 307) were mono-reactive for SARS-CoV-2 spike instead of being cross-reactive with common cold coronaviruses. Although the median number of SARS-CoV-2-reactive clonotypes went up from fewer than 25 after infection to some 38 after vaccination, the increase was not significant. Among the post-vaccine SARS-CoV-2-reactive clones in convalescent patients, a median approximately 86% showed up only after vaccination, which suggests vaccine-specific priming. The study included relatively few convalescent patients and did not analyze early timepoints after natural infection.

Counted from cysteine to phenylalanine, this CDR3 has 15 amino acids. Left in the record is the CDR3 DNA by itself, 45 bases read in frame from the first base. CDR1 MNHEY and CDR2 SVGAGI are derived from the germline V gene. V is shortened by 4 bases, J by 0 bases, and the region joining them spans 10 bases. Libraries were built with PCR. DNA from cultured CD4+ T cells underwent TCR sequencing with the Oncomine TCR Beta short-read assay at the Johns Hopkins FTIC core. Genomic DNA was extracted from the cultured CD4+ T cells with the QIAamp micro DNA kit. Oncomine TCR Beta libraries from cultured CD4+ T cells were pooled using unique dual indexes and sequenced on an Illumina iSeq 100. Under the source paper's analysis protocol: Non-productive sequences were filtered out, and CDR3s that did not start with C, did not end with F or W, or were shorter than 7 amino acids were discarded. Antigen-specific clonotypes were identified with the MANAFEST web application by comparing peptide-stimulated wells with reference and other culture wells. For a clone to be called positive, the clone needed an FDR below 0.05, an odds ratio above 5, and a productive frequency above 0.1% in at least two of three replicate wells. A clonotype was classed as cross-reactive if the clonotype showed significant expansion both in SARS-CoV-2 spike wells and in at least one common cold coronavirus spike condition. Using R version 3.6.1, CDR3 homology was evaluated through Levenshtein distances (stringdist) along with unrooted phylogenetic trees (ape). The public reads were run again by TCRdb, first through fastp at Q25 and then through MiXCR, and only productive beta chains were kept. Each entry merges the rows of one CDR3 protein and shows their most common DNA and genes. TCRdb's processing, not the authors', yielded these V and J calls. Recorded for this sample are 9,000 to 10,000 distinct CDR3 sequences; about 30% of them occurred a single time. The ten largest make up more than 20% of the sample.

The sequenced sample consisted of CD4+ T cells from blood, cultured in vitro. The sequence was collected from a human donor in good health. In this chain, TRBV6-5 is recombined with TRBJ2-1, with the D segment identity uncertain. The CDR3 is CASSLTSSSYNEQFF. Here is the DNA: TGTGCCAGCAGTTTGACGTCGAGCTCCTACAATGAGCAGTTCTTC.